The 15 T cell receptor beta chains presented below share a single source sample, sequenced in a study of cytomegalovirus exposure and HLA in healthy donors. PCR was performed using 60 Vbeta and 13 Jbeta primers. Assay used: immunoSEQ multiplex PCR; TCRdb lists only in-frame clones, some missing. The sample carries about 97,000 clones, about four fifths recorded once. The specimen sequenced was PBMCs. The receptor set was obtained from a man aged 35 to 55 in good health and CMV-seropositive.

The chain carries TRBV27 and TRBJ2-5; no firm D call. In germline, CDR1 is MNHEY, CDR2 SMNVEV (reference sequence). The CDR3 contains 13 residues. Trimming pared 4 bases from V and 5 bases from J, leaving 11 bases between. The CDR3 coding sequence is TGTGCCAGCAGTTATAGACACGCCGAGACCCAGTACTTC. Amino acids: CASSYRHAETQYF.

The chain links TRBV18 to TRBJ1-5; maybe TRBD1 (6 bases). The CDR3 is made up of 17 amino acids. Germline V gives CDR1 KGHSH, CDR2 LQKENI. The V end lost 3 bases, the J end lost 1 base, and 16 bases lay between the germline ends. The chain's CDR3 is CASSPRLQGRSNQPQHF. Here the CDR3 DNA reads TGTGCCAGCTCACCGCGATTACAGGGAAGGAGCAATCAGCCCCAGCATTTT. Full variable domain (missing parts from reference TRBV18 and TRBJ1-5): NAGVMQNPRHLVRRRGQEARLRCSPMKGHSHVYWYRQLPEEGLKFMVYLQKENIIDESGMPKERFSAEFPKEGPSILRIQQVVRGDSAAYFCASSPRLQGRSNQPQHFGDGTRLSIL.

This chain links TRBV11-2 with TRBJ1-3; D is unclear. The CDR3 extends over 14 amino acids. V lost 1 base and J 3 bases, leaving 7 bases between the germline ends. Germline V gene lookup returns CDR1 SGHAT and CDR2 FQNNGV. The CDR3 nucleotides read TGTGCCAGCAGCTTAGCGTCAGATGGAAACACCATATATTTT. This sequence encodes CASSLASDGNTIYF.

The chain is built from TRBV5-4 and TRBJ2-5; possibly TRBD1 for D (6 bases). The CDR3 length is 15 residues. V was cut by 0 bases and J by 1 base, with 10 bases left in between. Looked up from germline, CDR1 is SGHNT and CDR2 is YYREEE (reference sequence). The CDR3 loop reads CASSLAGARQETQYF. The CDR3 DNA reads TGTGCCAGCAGCTTGGCAGGGGCTCGCCAAGAGACCCAGTACTTC.

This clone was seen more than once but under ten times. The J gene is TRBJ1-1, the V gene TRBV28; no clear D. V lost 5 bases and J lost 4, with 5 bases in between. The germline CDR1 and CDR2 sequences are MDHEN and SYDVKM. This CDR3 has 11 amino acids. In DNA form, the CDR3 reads TGTGCCAGCAGTGCAGGCACTGAAGCTTTCTTT. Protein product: CASSAGTEAFF.

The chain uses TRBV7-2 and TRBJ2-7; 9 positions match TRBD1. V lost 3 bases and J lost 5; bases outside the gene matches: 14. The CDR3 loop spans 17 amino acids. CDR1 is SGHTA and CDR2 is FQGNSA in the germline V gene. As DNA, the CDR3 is TGTGCCAGCAGCTTTAGCGCCGGGACAGGGATGGTGAACGAGCAGTACTTC. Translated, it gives CASSFSAGTGMVNEQYF.

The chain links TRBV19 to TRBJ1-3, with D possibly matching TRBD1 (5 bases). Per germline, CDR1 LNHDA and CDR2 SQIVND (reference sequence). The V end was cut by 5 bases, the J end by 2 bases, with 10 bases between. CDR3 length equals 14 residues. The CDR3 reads CASSSQGAGNTIYF. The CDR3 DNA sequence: TGTGCCAGTAGTTCGCAGGGCGCTGGAAACACCATATATTTT.

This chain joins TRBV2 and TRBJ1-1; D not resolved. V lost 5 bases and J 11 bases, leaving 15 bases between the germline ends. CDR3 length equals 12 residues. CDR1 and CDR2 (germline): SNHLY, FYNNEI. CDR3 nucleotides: TGTGCCAGCAGTAGGTTGGGGAGTGGGGCTTTCTTT. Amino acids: CASSRLGSGAFF. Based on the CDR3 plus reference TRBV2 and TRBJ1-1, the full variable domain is EPEVTQTPSHQVTQMGQEVILRCVPISNHLYFYWYRQILGQKVEFLVSFYNNEISEKSEIFDDQFSVERPDGSNFTLKIRSTKLEDSAMYFCASSRLGSGAFFGQGTRLTVV.

Here the CDR3 DNA reads TGTGCCAGCACGTCCGGTGGACAGGACATTTTGGGGGGCTACACCTTC. Translation gives CASTSGGQDILGGYTF. The chain combines TRBV18 with TRBJ1-2; 7 bases match TRBD1. The CDR3 is 16 residues long. CDR1 and CDR2 from the germline V gene are KGHSH and LQKENI. J was trimmed by 8 bases and V by 8 bases; bases with no gene match: 20.

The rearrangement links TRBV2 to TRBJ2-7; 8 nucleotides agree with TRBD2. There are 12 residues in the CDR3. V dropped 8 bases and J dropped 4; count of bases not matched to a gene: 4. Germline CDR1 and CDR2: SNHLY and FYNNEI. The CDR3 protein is CASGLAYYEQYF. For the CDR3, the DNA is TGTGCCAGCGGACTAGCCTATTACGAGCAGTACTTC.

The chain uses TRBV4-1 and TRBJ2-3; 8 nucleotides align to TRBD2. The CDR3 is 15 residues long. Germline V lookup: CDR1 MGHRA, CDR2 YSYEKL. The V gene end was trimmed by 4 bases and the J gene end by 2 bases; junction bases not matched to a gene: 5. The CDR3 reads CASSLGGAYTDTQYF. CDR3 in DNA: TGCGCCAGCAGCCTCGGGGGGGCCTACACAGATACGCAGTATTTT.

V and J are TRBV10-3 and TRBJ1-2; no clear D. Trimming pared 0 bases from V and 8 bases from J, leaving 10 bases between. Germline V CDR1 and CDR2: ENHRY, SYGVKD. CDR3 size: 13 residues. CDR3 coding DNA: TGTGCCATCAGTGAGTCGTCCCGCGGGGGCTACACCTTC. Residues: CAISESSRGGYTF.

This chain's CDR3 is CATSIRTGETNYGYTF. The DNA for the CDR3 is TGTGCCACCAGCATCAGGACAGGGGAGACTAACTATGGCTACACCTTC. The chain carries TRBV15 and TRBJ1-2; TRBD1 matches 9 bases. Germline loops: CDR1 LNHNV, CDR2 YYDKDF (reference sequence). V shed 4 bases, J shed 0 bases, and the junction held 6 bases outside the gene matches. This CDR3 is 16 amino acids long.

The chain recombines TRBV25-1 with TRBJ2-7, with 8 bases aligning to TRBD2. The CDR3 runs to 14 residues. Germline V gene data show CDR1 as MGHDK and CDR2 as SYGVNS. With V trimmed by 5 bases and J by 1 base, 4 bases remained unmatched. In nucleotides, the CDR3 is TGTGCCAGCAGTAAGGCGGGGGGTTCCTACGAGCAGTACTTC. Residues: CASSKAGGSYEQYF.

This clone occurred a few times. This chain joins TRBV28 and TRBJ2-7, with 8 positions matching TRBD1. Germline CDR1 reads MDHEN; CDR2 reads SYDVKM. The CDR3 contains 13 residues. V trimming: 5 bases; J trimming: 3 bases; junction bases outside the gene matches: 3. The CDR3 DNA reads TGTGCCAGCAGTCGGGACAGGAGCTACGAGCAGTACTTC. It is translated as CASSRDRSYEQYF.